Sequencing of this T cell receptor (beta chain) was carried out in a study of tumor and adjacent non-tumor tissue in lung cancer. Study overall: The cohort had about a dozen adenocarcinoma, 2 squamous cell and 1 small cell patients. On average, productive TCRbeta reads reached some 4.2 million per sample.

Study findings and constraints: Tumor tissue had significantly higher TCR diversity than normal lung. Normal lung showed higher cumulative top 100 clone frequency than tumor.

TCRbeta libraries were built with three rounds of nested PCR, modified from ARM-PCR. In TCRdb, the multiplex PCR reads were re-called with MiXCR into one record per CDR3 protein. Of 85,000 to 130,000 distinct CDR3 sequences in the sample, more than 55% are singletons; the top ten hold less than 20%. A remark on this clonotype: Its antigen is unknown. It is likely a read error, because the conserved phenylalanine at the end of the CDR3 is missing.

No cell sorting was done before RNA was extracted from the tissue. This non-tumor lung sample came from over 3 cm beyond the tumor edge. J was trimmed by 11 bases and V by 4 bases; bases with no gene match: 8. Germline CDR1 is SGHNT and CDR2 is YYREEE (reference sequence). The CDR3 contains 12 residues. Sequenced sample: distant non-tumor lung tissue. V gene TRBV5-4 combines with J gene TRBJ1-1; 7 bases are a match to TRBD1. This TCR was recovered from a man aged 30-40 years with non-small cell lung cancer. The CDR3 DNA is TGTGCCAGCAGCCAATCGGCACAGGGGGCTTTCTAT. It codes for CASSQSAQGAFY.